This TCR beta chain was profiled in a study of shared clonotypes between healthy human individuals. This table comes from immunoSEQ multiplex PCR, and its TCRdb copy is limited to in-frame clones, with some not included. The sample includes about 1 million clones, about 76% seen only once; the top ten take roughly 1.4%. The CDR3 is 14 amino acids. Germline values: CDR1 GTSNPN, CDR2 SVGIG (reference sequence). Germline trimming cut 7 bases from V and 4 bases from J; bases unmatched to any gene: 8. This sequence originates from a man between 18 and 35 years old in good health. The V and J genes are TRBV30 and TRBJ2-1; 9 bases match TRBD2. The sample taken for sequencing was memory CD4+ T cells sorted from blood. Subset: CD45RA-negative fraction. CDR3 protein: CASGLAGIYNEQFF. As DNA, the CDR3 is TGTGCCTCCGGGCTAGCGGGGATTTACAATGAGCAGTTCTTC. Based on the CDR3 plus reference TRBV30 and TRBJ2-1, the full variable domain is SQTIHQWPATLVQPVGSPLSLECTVEGTSNPNLYWYRQAAGRGLQLLFYSVGIGQISSEVPQNLSASRPQDRQFILSSKKLLLSDSGFYLCASGLAGIYNEQFFGPGTRLTVL.